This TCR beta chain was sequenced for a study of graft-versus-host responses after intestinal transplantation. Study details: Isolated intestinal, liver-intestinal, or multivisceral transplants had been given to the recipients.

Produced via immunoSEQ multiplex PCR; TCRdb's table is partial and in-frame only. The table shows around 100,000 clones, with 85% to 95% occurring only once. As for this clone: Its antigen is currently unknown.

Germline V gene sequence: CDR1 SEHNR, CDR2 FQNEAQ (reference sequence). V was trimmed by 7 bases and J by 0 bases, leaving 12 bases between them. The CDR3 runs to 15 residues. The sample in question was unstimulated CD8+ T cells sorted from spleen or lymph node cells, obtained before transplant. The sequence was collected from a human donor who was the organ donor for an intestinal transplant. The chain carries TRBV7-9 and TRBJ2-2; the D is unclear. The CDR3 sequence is CASKSDGANTGELFF. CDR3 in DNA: TGTGCCAGCAAATCGGACGGAGCGAACACCGGGGAGCTGTTTTTT.